This record covers a single T cell receptor beta chain. Its antigen is currently unknown. This PCR relied on a set of 60 Vbeta primers and 13 Jbeta primers. Here immunoSEQ multiplex PCR was the method, and the copy in TCRdb shows in-frame clones only, minus some. In the table there are over 150,000 clones, around nine tenths of which are singletons. The data were obtained in a study of cytomegalovirus exposure and HLA in healthy donors. General study points: It was only CMV serostatus that was available as immune exposure information. Under in vitro conditions, a few CMV-associated chains were confirmed as specific for CMV antigens. Sequence variants that were highly shared formed a cluster that was likely a sequencing artifact.

This receptor was taken from a woman aged 25 to 45 in good health and CMV-seronegative. The source material was PBMCs.

The CDR3 here is CASSQEYRGPRTGELFF. CDR3 sequence (DNA): TGCGCCAGCAGCCAAGAGTACAGGGGGCCGCGAACCGGGGAGCTGTTTTTT. The chain links TRBV4-3 to TRBJ2-2; 9 bases agree with TRBD1. The V gene's germline CDR1 is LGHNA and CDR2 YSLEER. This CDR3 comprises 17 residues. Unmatched junction bases numbered 7, after V lost 0 bases and J lost 5 bases.